The entry that follows covers one TCR beta chain sequence. Naive CD8 cells, CD45RO-negative and positively selected for CCR7, excluded terminally differentiated effector memory CD45RA+ cells. HIV-negative, healthy adults without recent acute infections or vaccinations were the donors. Deep level was the assay's run setting. The protocol was immunoSEQ multiplex PCR, while the TCRdb copy is restricted to in-frame clones and leaves out a portion. The sample has roughly 2.1 million clones; 85% to 95% are singletons. The sample is drawn from a study of shared clonotypes between healthy human individuals. Study in general: Each donor's CD4 naive and CD4 memory cells filled three plates apiece, CD8 naive two, and CD8 memory one.

This TCR derives from a man in his late teens or twenties in good health. Some clones in this sample may be carry-over from other donors' samples. Sequenced sample: naive CD8+ T cells from PBMCs.

CDR3 DNA: TGTGCCAGCAGCTTGGGATCCACTACCTACGAGCAGTACTTC. Its protein product is CASSLGSTTYEQYF. The chain carries TRBV5-5 and TRBJ2-7; D gene ambiguous. The V gene's germline CDR1 is SGHKS and CDR2 YYEKEE (reference sequence). V was clipped by 0 bases and J by 2 bases, with 9 bases between them. CDR3 length: 14 residues.